This T cell receptor (beta chain) was retrieved from a study of cytomegalovirus exposure and HLA in healthy donors. Losses at the gene ends were 4 bases for V and 1 base for J; bases not matched to a gene: 7. The germline V gene encodes CDR1 SGDLS and CDR2 YYNGEE. The CDR3 contains 17 residues. PCR involved 60 Vbeta and 13 Jbeta primers. TCRdb's table, derived via immunoSEQ multiplex PCR, lists solely in-frame clones and lacks some. This sample has approximately 100,000 clones, with 75% to 90% found just once. The sequence was obtained from a man aged 40-49 years in good health and CMV-seropositive. The chain links TRBV9 to TRBJ2-3; 12 bases align to TRBD2. Sequenced material: PBMCs. CDR3 region: CASSFGRTSGGTDTQYF. The CDR3, as DNA: TGTGCCAGCAGCTTTGGCCGGACTAGCGGGGGCACAGATACGCAGTATTTT.